This passage covers 11 T cell receptor beta chains from one sample sequenced in a study of glioma-infiltrating T cells after dendritic cell vaccination. Described time point: after dendritic cell vaccination, including at tumor progression/relapse. The protocol was immunoSEQ multiplex PCR, while the TCRdb copy is restricted to in-frame clones and leaves out a portion. The table has about 65,000 clones, about 89% seen once. Here the sequenced sample was blood, taken after dendritic cell vaccination. The origin of the receptors is a human donor with glioblastoma.

This chain links TRBV6-5 with TRBJ1-1; 7 bases agree with TRBD1. Unmatched junction bases numbered 11, after V lost 7 bases and J lost 6 bases. The CDR3 contains 14 residues. Germline V CDR1 and CDR2: MNHEY, SVGAGI. The CDR3 coding sequence is TGTGCCAGCAAATTGACAGGGAGCGACCCTGAAGCTTTCTTT. Encoded protein: CASKLTGSDPEAFF.

V gene TRBV6-6 combines with J gene TRBJ2-7; 8 bases line up with TRBD1. The CDR3 is 14 amino acids. Germline V gene sequence: CDR1 MNHNY, CDR2 SVGAGI (reference sequence). J lost 2 bases, V lost 11 bases, and 11 bases had no gene match. The CDR3 DNA is TGTGCCTCAGAGGGGACAGGTAGTACCTACGAGCAGTACTTC. Translated: CASEGTGSTYEQYF.

The V gene is TRBV5-1, the J gene TRBJ2-2; TRBD1 matches at 8 bases. With 4 bases clipped from V and 5 bases from J, the junction kept 10 bases outside the gene matches. The CDR3 has 16 residues. Germline V lookup: CDR1 SGHRS, CDR2 YFSETQ. CDR3 protein: CASSVQGALRTGELFF. In DNA form, the CDR3 reads TGCGCCAGCAGCGTCCAGGGGGCATTGAGGACCGGGGAGCTGTTTTTT.

This chain uses TRBV5-4 with TRBJ1-6, with D unresolved. CDR3 size: 13 residues. In germline, CDR1 is SGHNT, CDR2 YYREEE (reference sequence). V was shortened by 5 bases and J by 9 bases, with 12 bases between the two germline ends. This CDR3 reads CASRPTELSPLHF. CDR3 nucleotides: TGTGCCAGCAGGCCGACTGAGCTTTCACCCCTCCACTTT.

The chain uses TRBV6-5 and TRBJ2-5, with 7 bases that match TRBD1. Trimming at V came to 6 bases and at J to 2 bases, leaving 6 bases not matched to a gene. Germline assignment: CDR1 MNHEY and CDR2 SVGAGI. The CDR3 loop spans 14 amino acids. CDR3 DNA sequence: TGTGCCAGCAGCTACGGGACAGCTCAAGAGACCCAGTACTTC. This translates into CASSYGTAQETQYF.

This chain joins TRBV19 and TRBJ1-3, with a possible D match to TRBD1 (6 bases). Germline V CDR1 and CDR2: LNHDA, SQIVND (reference sequence). V lost 11 bases and J lost 0, with 14 bases in between. CDR3 length equals 14 residues. In DNA form, the CDR3 reads TGTGCCGGCTCGACAGGACTCTCTGGAAACACCATATATTTT. Protein product: CAGSTGLSGNTIYF. Supplemented by reference TRBV19 and TRBJ1-3, the full variable domain reads DGGITQSPKYLFRKEGQNVTLSCEQNLNHDAMYWYRQDPGQGLRLIYYSQIVNDFQKGDIAEGYSVSREKKESFPLTVTSAQKNPTAFYLCAGSTGLSGNTIYFGEGSWLTVV.

This rearrangement joins TRBV7-9 to TRBJ2-4, with D hard to call. Trimming removed 5 bases at V and 0 bases at J, with 8 bases between. CDR3 size: 14 residues. From germline, CDR1 is SEHNR and CDR2 FQNEAQ (reference sequence). CDR3 bases: TGTGCCAGCAGCCCCGACATAGCCAAAAACATTCAGTACTTC. Translated: CASSPDIAKNIQYF.

The chain has TRBV19 and TRBJ1-2; TRBD1 might be the D (6 bases). Trimming stripped 5 bases from V and 7 bases from J, with 20 bases between. The CDR3 is 15 amino acids. Germline V lookup: CDR1 LNHDA, CDR2 SQIVND (reference sequence). The CDR3 DNA follows: TGTGCCAGTAGTCCAGGACAGCTTTCTTGGGGTGGCTACACCTTC. Its protein is CASSPGQLSWGGYTF.

The CDR3 bases are TGTGCCAGCAAAGGTCTGAGGGAGGGACAGGGTACAAGGAACTATGGCTACACCTTC. Translation: CASKGLREGQGTRNYGYTF. The chain recombines TRBV2 with TRBJ1-2; 9 bases are shared with TRBD1. The CDR3 spans 19 residues. Trimming removed 7 bases from V and 2 bases from J; junction bases left unmatched: 20. The germline V gene has CDR1 SNHLY and CDR2 FYNNEI. The full variable domain, in which reference TRBV2 and TRBJ1-2 provide the parts outside the CDR3, is EPEVTQTPSHQVTQMGQEVILRCVPISNHLYFYWYRQILGQKVEFLVSFYNNEISEKSEIFDDQFSVERPDGSNFTLKIRSTKLEDSAMYFCASKGLREGQGTRNYGYTFGSGTRLTVV.

By its share, this clone is medium-sized. The chain employs TRBV6-1 and TRBJ1-2, with TRBD1 as a possible D gene (5 bases). V was shortened by 1 base and J by 0 bases, with 9 bases between the two germline ends. The CDR3 runs 15 residues. The germline gives CDR1 MNHNS, CDR2 SASEGT. CDR3 nucleotides: TGTGCCAGCAGTGAAGAATGGGGCACTAACTATGGCTACACCTTC. Protein sequence: CASSEEWGTNYGYTF.

The chain links TRBV10-3 to TRBJ1-1; 9 positions agree with TRBD1. Trimming cost V 2 bases and J 5 bases; bases outside gene matches: 15. Looked up from germline, CDR1 is ENHRY and CDR2 is SYGVKD. The CDR3 extends over 18 amino acids. The CDR3 sequence: CAISERERDRAVGTEAFF. In nucleotides, the CDR3 is TGTGCCATCAGTGAGAGGGAACGGGACAGGGCGGTTGGAACTGAAGCTTTCTTT.